This entry features one T cell receptor (beta chain) sequence. This sample's treatment: oral pan-JAK inhibitor, 5-10 mg twice daily. cDNA reverse transcribed from extracted RNA served as the sequencing template. Assay used: immunoSEQ multiplex PCR; TCRdb lists only in-frame clones, some missing. The data hold some 170,000 clones, with about 55% observed a single time. The data are from a study of CD8+ T cells in alopecia areata. The receptor was derived from a human donor with alopecia areata. This specimen was CD8+ T cells sorted from blood, taken at week 24, from a patient treated with tofacitinib.

The CDR3 region is CSVFGGASNEQFF. The CDR3 DNA is TGCAGCGTTTTCGGGGGGGCCAGTAATGAGCAGTTCTTC. This chain uses TRBV29-1 with TRBJ2-1, with 8 bases that match TRBD2. The junction had 7 bases not matched to a gene; V was cut back by 5 bases and J by 7 bases. The CDR3 has 13 amino acids. From germline, CDR1 is SQVTM and CDR2 ANQGSEA.